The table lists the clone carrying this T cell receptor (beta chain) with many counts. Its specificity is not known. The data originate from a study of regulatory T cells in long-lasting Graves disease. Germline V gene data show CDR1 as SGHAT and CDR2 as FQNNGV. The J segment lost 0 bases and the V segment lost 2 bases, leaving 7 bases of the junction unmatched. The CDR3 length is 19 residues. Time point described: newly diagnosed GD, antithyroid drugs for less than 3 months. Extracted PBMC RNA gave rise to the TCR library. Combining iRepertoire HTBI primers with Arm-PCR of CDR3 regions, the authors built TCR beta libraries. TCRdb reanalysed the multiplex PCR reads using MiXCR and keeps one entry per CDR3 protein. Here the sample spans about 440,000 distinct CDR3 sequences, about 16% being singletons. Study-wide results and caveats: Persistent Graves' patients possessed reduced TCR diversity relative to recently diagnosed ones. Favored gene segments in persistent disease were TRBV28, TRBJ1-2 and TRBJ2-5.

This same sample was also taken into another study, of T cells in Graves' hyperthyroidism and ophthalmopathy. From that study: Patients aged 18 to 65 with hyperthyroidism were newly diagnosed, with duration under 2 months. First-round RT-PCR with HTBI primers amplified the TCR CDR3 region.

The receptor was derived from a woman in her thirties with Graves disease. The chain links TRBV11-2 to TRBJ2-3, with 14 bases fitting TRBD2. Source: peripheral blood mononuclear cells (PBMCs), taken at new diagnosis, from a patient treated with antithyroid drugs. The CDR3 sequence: CASSLSGLAGGDSTDTQYF. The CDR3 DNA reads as TGTGCCAGCAGCTTATCAGGACTAGCGGGAGGCGACAGCACAGATACGCAGTATTTT.